The next 17 T cell receptor beta chains were all read from a single sample in a study of T cell repertoires in cytomegalovirus infection. Their specific antigens are unknown. A single record per CDR3 protein comes from TCRdb applying MiXCR to the reads. Of about 770,000 distinct CDR3 sequences listed, around 29% were seen once; the top ten hold around 14%. The sample here was cultured CD8+ T cells from PBMCs, taken from culture after CMV antigen stimulation. These receptors all stem from a human donor in good health (CMV status not recorded). Some clones in this sample may be carry-over from other donors' samples.

In its sample, this clonotype was seen a few times. The chain carries TRBV6-5 and TRBJ1-2; D gene unclear. Per the germline V gene, CDR1 is MNHEY and CDR2 is SVGAGI. The CDR3 runs to 19 residues. V dropped 6 bases and J dropped 5 bases, with 31 bases sitting between them. CDR3 in amino acids: CASRSIYQDFASSGYGYTF. The CDR3 DNA follows: TGTGCCAGCAGAAGCATTTACCAGGATTTCGCTTCAAGTGGGTATGGCTACACCTTC.

V gene TRBV12-3 or TRBV12-4 combines with J gene TRBJ1-4, with a tentative D call TRBD1 (6 bases). V was cut by 7 bases and J by 6 bases, with 15 bases left in between. The CDR3 has 14 residues. The CDR3 DNA sequence: TGTGCCAGCAAAATCAGGGGCTTGGATGAAAAACTGTTTTTT. Protein: CASKIRGLDEKLFF.

The chain employs TRBV7-8 and TRBJ1-2; 8 bases match TRBD1. J lost 8 bases, V lost 0 bases, and 14 bases had no gene match. This CDR3 is built from 17 residues. Germline CDR1 is SGHVS and CDR2 is FQNEAQ. The CDR3 region has the DNA TGTGCCAGCAGCTTAGCCGCCCGCCGGGACAGGCCTGGAGGCTACACCTTC. Translating it yields CASSLAARRDRPGGYTF.

V gene TRBV7-9 combines with J gene TRBJ1-2; 8 bases agree with TRBD1. The germline gives CDR1 SEHNR, CDR2 FQNEAQ (reference sequence). The CDR3 spans 11 residues. The V and J ends lost 5 bases and 11 bases, in that order; junction bases with no gene match: 4. The chain's CDR3 is CASSGQGRYTF. The CDR3 DNA is TGTGCCAGCAGCGGACAGGGAAGGTACACCTTC.

In its sample, this clonotype was seen many times. The gene calls are TRBV12-3 or TRBV12-4 and TRBJ2-3; 10 bases agree with TRBD2. Trimming cost V 6 bases and J 3 bases; bases outside gene matches: 6. The CDR3 covers 15 residues. CDR3 amino acids: CASSFLAGGTDTQYF. The DNA of the CDR3 is TGTGCCAGCAGCTTCTTAGCGGGGGGAACAGATACGCAGTATTTT.

In its sample, this clonotype was seen many times. This sequence joins TRBV7-2 and TRBJ2-3; D unresolved. Germline CDR1 and CDR2: SGHTA and FQGNSA. The CDR3 spans 15 residues. Trimming removed 1 base at V and 4 bases at J, with 12 bases between. The chain's CDR3 is CASSLVGSPPDTQYF. The CDR3 nucleotides read TGTGCCAGCAGCTTAGTAGGGTCCCCCCCAGATACGCAGTATTTT.

This clonotype has a handful of counts. The chain couples TRBV11-3 to TRBJ2-1; TRBD2 might be the D (6 bases). The CDR3 sequence is 16 residues long. Germline V gene lookup returns CDR1 SGHNT and CDR2 YENEEA. V dropped 4 bases and J dropped 4 bases, with 17 bases sitting between them. CDR3 in DNA: TGTGCCAGCAGCTCGCACACCGGGACTCAATACAATGAGCAGTTCTTC. Amino acids: CASSSHTGTQYNEQFF.

This clonotype was seen only once. The chain employs TRBV29-1 and TRBJ2-5; TRBD1 aligns across 7 bases. The ends lost 5 bases at V and 5 bases at J; junction bases unmatched: 14. The CDR3 is made up of 15 amino acids. The germline gives CDR1 SQVTM, CDR2 ANQGSEA. CDR3: CSVRPPDRLRETQYF. CDR3 in DNA: TGCAGCGTTCGCCCCCCGGACAGGTTGAGGGAGACCCAGTACTTC. Filled out from reference TRBV29-1 and TRBJ2-5, the complete variable domain reads SAVISQKPSRDICQRGTSLTIQCQVDSQVTMMFWYRQQPGQSLTLIATANQGSEATYESGFVIDKFPISRPNLTFSTLTVSNMSPEDSSIYLCSVRPPDRLRETQYFGPGTRLLVL.

This clonotype was seen more than once but under ten times. The chain is built from TRBV12-3 or TRBV12-4 and TRBJ1-5, with D unclear. The CDR3 length is 15 residues. Trimming shortened V by 3 bases and J by 0 bases, and 9 bases separated the two germline ends. The CDR3 sequence: CASSFTQDSNQPQHF. In DNA form, the CDR3 reads TGTGCCAGCAGTTTCACCCAGGATAGCAATCAGCCCCAGCATTTT.

In this sample, this clonotype turned up many times. The J gene is TRBJ2-2, the V gene TRBV12-3 or TRBV12-4; D gene uncertain. This CDR3 region has 12 residues. V lost 5 bases to trimming and J lost 6 bases, with 7 bases between them. CDR3 nucleotides: TGTGCCAGCAGTACCGCGGCCGGGGAGCTGTTTTTT. This sequence encodes CASSTAAGELFF.

The rearrangement joins TRBV7-6 to TRBJ2-3; 11 bases map to TRBD2. The CDR3 loop spans 17 amino acids. Germline V CDR1 and CDR2: SGHVS, FNYEAQ. Trimming removed 2 bases from V and 4 bases from J; junction bases left unmatched: 8. CDR3 amino acids: CASSLSPGLADPDTQYF. As DNA, the CDR3 is TGTGCCAGCAGCTTAAGCCCGGGACTAGCGGACCCAGATACGCAGTATTTT.

The chain links TRBV6-5 to TRBJ1-1; no clear D gene. Germline loops: CDR1 MNHEY, CDR2 SVGAGI. CDR3 length: 11 amino acids. The V gene lost 4 bases and the J gene lost 8 bases, with 8 bases spanning the gap. The CDR3 DNA follows: TGTGCCAGCAGTTTCAGTGGGGAAGCTTTCTTT. It specifies CASSFSGEAFF.

The rearrangement joins TRBV6-1 to TRBJ1-1; 8 bases align to TRBD1. CDR1 and CDR2 from the germline V gene are MNHNS and SASEGT. With V trimmed by 6 bases and J by 4 bases, 10 bases remained unmatched. The CDR3 length is 15 residues. Here the CDR3 DNA reads TGTGCCAGCAGCCCAACCGGACAGGGAGGCACTGAAGCTTTCTTT. This codes for CASSPTGQGGTEAFF.

This chain joins TRBV5-1 and TRBJ2-2; 7 bases agree with TRBD1. Looked up from germline, CDR1 is SGHRS and CDR2 is YFSETQ. This CDR3 region has 17 residues. V was clipped by 4 bases and J by 0 bases; unmatched bases: 9. Written as DNA, the CDR3 is TGCGCCAGCAGCAACCCGGGACAGAGTCCGAACACCGGGGAGCTGTTTTTT. It encodes CASSNPGQSPNTGELFF. Together with reference TRBV5-1 and TRBJ2-2, the CDR3 gives the full variable domain: KAGVTQTPRYLIKTRGQQVTLSCSPISGHRSVSWYQQTPGQGLQFLFEYFSETQRNKGNFPGRFSGRQFSNSRSEMNVSTLELGDSALYLCASSNPGQSPNTGELFFGEGSRLTVL.

This clonotype was counted at least ten times. The gene calls are TRBV5-4 and TRBJ1-2; possible D gene TRBD1, 6 bases. This CDR3 is built from 12 residues. The V and J ends lost 4 bases and 13 bases respectively, with 17 bases between them. Germline-derived CDR1 and CDR2 are SGHNT and YYREEE (reference sequence). CDR3: CASSPGHSACTF. DNA for the CDR3: TGTGCCAGCAGCCCGGGACACTCCGCGTGCACCTTC.

The chain joins TRBV6-5 to TRBJ1-6, with D maybe TRBD1 (5 bases). Germline V gene data show CDR1 as MNHEY and CDR2 as SVGAGI. The CDR3 contains 15 residues. V was clipped by 7 bases and J by 8 bases, with 18 bases between them. The CDR3 DNA sequence: TGTGCCAGCACCCGGACATATAAGAGGGATTCACCCCTCCACTTT. This sequence encodes CASTRTYKRDSPLHF.

This clonotype was seen a few times. V usage is TRBV7-3 and J usage is TRBJ2-5; 11 bases are shared with TRBD2. Germline V CDR1 and CDR2: SGHTA, FQGTGA. J was trimmed by 4 bases and V by 1 base; bases with no gene match: 2. The CDR3 extends over 15 amino acids. CDR3 region: CASSLISGGGETQYF. Written as DNA, the CDR3 is TGTGCCAGCAGCTTAATTAGCGGGGGGGGAGAGACCCAGTACTTC.